This TCR beta chain is from a study of blood T cell repertoires in COVID-19. The wider study: Acute and convalescent COVID-19 samples came from the United States, Italy and Spain. PBMCs, B-cell-depleted T cells, or T cells were the source of the cDNA or gDNA that made up the material.

The J segment lost 11 bases and the V segment lost 1 base, leaving 14 bases of the junction unmatched. The CDR3 sequence is 16 residues long. Germline CDR1 and CDR2: LNHNV and YYDKDF (reference sequence). Authors' processing steps: Reference gene primer amplification in the assay estimated nucleated cell counts. Produced via immunoSEQ multiplex PCR; TCRdb's table is partial and in-frame only. V and J calls and clone size are those listed in that table; D and trimming were worked out from the DNA. The sample lists approximately 260,000 clones, approximately 80% occurring once. The specimen was peripheral blood. This sequence was found in a woman older than 75 with acute or convalescent COVID-19. The gene calls are TRBV15 and TRBJ2-1, with TRBD2 matching 7 bases. This chain's CDR3 is CATSRAPGGSIIKQFF. CDR3 in DNA: TGTGCCACCAGCAGAGCCCCGGGGGGATCAATTATAAAGCAGTTCTTC.